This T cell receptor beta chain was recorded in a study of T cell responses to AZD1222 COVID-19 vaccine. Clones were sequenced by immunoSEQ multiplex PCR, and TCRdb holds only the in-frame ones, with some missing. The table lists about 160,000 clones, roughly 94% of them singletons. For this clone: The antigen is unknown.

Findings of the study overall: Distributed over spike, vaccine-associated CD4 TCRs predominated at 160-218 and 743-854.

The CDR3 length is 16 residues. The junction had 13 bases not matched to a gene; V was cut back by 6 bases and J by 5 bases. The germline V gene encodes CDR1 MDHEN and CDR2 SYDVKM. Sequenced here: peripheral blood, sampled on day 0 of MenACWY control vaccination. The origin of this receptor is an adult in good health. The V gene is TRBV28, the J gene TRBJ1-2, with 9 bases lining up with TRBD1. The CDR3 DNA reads TGTGCCAGCAGCCACCGGACAGGGGCCCCTACATATGGCTACACCTTC. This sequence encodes CASSHRTGAPTYGYTF.